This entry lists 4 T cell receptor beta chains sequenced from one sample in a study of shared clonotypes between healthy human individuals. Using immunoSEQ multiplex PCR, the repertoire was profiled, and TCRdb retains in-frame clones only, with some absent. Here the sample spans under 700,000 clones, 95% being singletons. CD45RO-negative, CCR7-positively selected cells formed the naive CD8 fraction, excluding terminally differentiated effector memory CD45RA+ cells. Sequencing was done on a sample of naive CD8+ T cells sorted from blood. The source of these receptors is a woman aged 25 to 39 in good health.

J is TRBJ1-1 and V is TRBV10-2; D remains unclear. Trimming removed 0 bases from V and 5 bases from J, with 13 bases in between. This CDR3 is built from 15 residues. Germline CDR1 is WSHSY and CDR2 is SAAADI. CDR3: CASSESKGISTEAFF. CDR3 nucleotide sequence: TGCGCCAGCAGTGAGTCGAAGGGTATTAGTACTGAAGCTTTCTTT.

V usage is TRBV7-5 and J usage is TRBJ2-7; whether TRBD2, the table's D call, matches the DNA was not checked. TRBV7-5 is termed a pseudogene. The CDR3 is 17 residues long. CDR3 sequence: CVRSLAFSSGRVFEQYF. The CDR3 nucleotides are TGTGTCAGAAGCTTAGCGTTTTCTAGCGGGAGGGTTTTTGAGCAGTACTTC.

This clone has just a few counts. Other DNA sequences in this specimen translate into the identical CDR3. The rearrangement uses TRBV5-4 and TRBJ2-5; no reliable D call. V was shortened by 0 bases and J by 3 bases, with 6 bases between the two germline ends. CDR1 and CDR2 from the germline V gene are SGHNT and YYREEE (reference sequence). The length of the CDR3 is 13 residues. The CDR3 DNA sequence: TGTGCCAGCAGCTTGGAGTCAGAAGAGACCCAGTACTTC. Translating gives CASSLESEETQYF.

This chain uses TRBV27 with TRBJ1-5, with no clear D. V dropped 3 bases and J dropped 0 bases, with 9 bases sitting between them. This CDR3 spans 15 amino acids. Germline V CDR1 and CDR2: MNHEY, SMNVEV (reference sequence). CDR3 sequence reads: CASSFVGSSNQPQHF. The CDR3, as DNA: TGTGCCAGCAGTTTCGTTGGAAGTAGCAATCAGCCCCAGCATTTT.